Presented here are 14 T cell receptor beta chains from one specimen sequenced in a study of neoadjuvant nivolumab and ipilimumab in lung cancer. This table comes from immunoSEQ multiplex PCR, and its TCRdb copy is limited to in-frame clones, with some not included. Of under 15,000 clones in the sample, around 95% were seen once. The source material was peripheral blood, sampled after neoadjuvant nivolumab, alone or with ipilimumab, at or shortly before surgery. The source is an adult with non-small cell lung cancer.

The rearrangement uses TRBV7-9 and TRBJ2-5; no firm D call. Germline CDR1 reads SEHNR; CDR2 reads FQNEAQ (reference sequence). There are 14 residues in the CDR3. Deletions cut 5 bases from V and 1 base from J, with 11 bases between. The CDR3 reads CASSPRAIQETQYF. The CDR3 DNA sequence: TGTGCCAGCAGCCCTCGGGCGATCCAAGAGACCCAGTACTTC.

CDR3 loop: CASSLGQVNTGELFF. CDR3 in DNA: TGTGCCAGCAGCTTAGGCCAGGTCAACACCGGGGAGCTGTTTTTT. The J gene is TRBJ2-2, the V gene TRBV7-3; D not certain. The CDR3 consists of 15 residues. The germline gives CDR1 SGHTA, CDR2 FQGTGA. The V end lost 2 bases, the J end lost 2 bases, and 9 bases lay between the germline ends.

The genes are TRBV29-1 and TRBJ2-1, with TRBD2 identical over 12 bases. CDR1 is SQVTM and CDR2 is ANQGSEA in the germline V gene. The V segment lost 2 bases and the J segment 6 bases; nucleotides outside the gene matches: 8. This CDR3 contains 16 residues. The CDR3 loop is CSVEILAGGNSNEQFF. CDR3 bases: TGCAGCGTTGAAATCCTAGCGGGAGGGAACAGCAATGAGCAGTTCTTC.

This clone has just one count. The gene calls are TRBV7-9 and TRBJ1-4; 7 bases are shared with TRBD1. V was pared by 5 bases and J by 0 bases, with 12 bases of the junction left unmatched. Germline lookup yields CDR1 SEHNR and CDR2 FQNEAQ (reference sequence). The CDR3 is 18 residues long. DNA of the CDR3: TGTGCCAGCAGCACAGTCCGACAGGGAAGAGCAACTAATGAAAAACTGTTTTTT. Its protein is CASSTVRQGRATNEKLFF. Together with reference TRBV7-9 and TRBJ1-4, the CDR3 gives the full variable domain: DTGVSQNPRHKITKRGQNVTFRCDPISEHNRLYWYRQTLGQGPEFLTYFQNEAQLEKSRLLSDRFSAERPKGSFSTLEIQRTEQGDSAMYLCASSTVRQGRATNEKLFFGSGTQLSVL.

This clone has only a few counts. V gene TRBV5-1 combines with J gene TRBJ2-7; 12 nucleotides align to TRBD2. Losses at the gene ends were 2 bases for V and 4 bases for J; bases not matched to a gene: 7. The CDR3 contains 16 residues. Germline V CDR1 and CDR2: SGHRS, YFSETQ. CDR3 sequence: CASSFPTSGSTYEQYF. CDR3 DNA: TGCGCCAGCAGCTTTCCGACTAGCGGGAGTACGTACGAGCAGTACTTC. Supplemented by reference TRBV5-1 and TRBJ2-7, the full variable domain reads KAGVTQTPRYLIKTRGQQVTLSCSPISGHRSVSWYQQTPGQGLQFLFEYFSETQRNKGNFPGRFSGRQFSNSRSEMNVSTLELGDSALYLCASSFPTSGSTYEQYFGPGTRLTVT.

The chain couples TRBV19 to TRBJ2-7; D gene ambiguous. The CDR3 sequence is 15 residues long. Per germline, CDR1 LNHDA and CDR2 SQIVND (reference sequence). V was trimmed by 3 bases and J by 1 base, leaving 13 bases between them. The CDR3 here is CASSIASHPSYEQYF. For the CDR3, the DNA is TGTGCCAGTAGTATTGCCAGCCATCCTTCCTACGAGCAGTACTTC.

The gene calls are TRBV28 and TRBJ2-7; 11 bases match TRBD2. The CDR3 extends over 15 amino acids. Trimming cost V 6 bases and J 2 bases; bases outside gene matches: 6. Germline lookup yields CDR1 MDHEN and CDR2 SYDVKM. As DNA, the CDR3 is TGTGCCAGCAGGGCGACTAGCGGGACGACCTACGAGCAGTACTTC. Amino acids: CASRATSGTTYEQYF.

V and J are TRBV5-1 and TRBJ2-7, with D possibly TRBD2 on 5 matching bases. The V end lost 4 bases, the J end lost 2 bases, and 16 bases lay between the germline ends. CDR3 length: 15 residues. CDR1 and CDR2 (germline): SGHRS, YFSETQ. CDR3 nucleotide sequence: TGCGCCAGCAGCCCAGTTCGGGGTGCGGCCTACGAGCAGTACTTC. Its translation: CASSPVRGAAYEQYF.

This clone was seen a single time. This rearrangement joins TRBV13 to TRBJ2-3; D gene ambiguous. There are 17 residues in the CDR3. Germline CDR1 and CDR2: PRHDT and FYEKMQ (reference sequence). Trimming shortened V by 0 bases and J by 2 bases, and 15 bases separated the two germline ends. CDR3 protein: CASSLGSSSVPTDTQYF. The CDR3 DNA reads as TGTGCCAGCAGCTTAGGCTCCTCCTCCGTCCCCACAGATACGCAGTATTTT.

The chain is built from TRBV6-5 and TRBJ1-3; possibly TRBD1 for D (5 bases). V was cut by 0 bases and J by 3 bases, with 12 bases left in between. CDR1 is MNHEY, CDR2 SVGAGI, per germline. The CDR3 totals 16 residues. CDR3 loop: CASSYSSSGSGNTIYF. The DNA of the CDR3 is TGTGCCAGCAGTTACTCTTCCTCAGGGAGTGGAAACACCATATATTTT.

V gene TRBV6-4 combines with J gene TRBJ2-1; the D is unclear. The CDR3 consists of 13 residues. Looked up from germline, CDR1 is MRHNA and CDR2 is SNTAGT. V lost 5 bases to trimming and J lost 8 bases, with 13 bases between them. In DNA form, the CDR3 reads TGTGCCAGCAGTCCCCGAGGCGTCCATGAGCAGTTCTTC. Translated: CASSPRGVHEQFF.

V and J are TRBV28 and TRBJ2-5, with 9 bases that match TRBD1. Unmatched junction bases numbered 9, after V lost 4 bases and J lost 0 bases. CDR1 is MDHEN, CDR2 SYDVKM, per germline. The CDR3 spans 17 residues. The CDR3 here is CASSSQGALNYQETQYF. The CDR3 nucleotides read TGTGCCAGCAGTTCACAGGGGGCGCTAAACTACCAAGAGACCCAGTACTTC.

The rearrangement joins TRBV5-4 to TRBJ2-3; D is uncertain. This CDR3 contains 14 residues. Germline CDR1 SGHNT, CDR2 YYREEE (reference sequence). The V end lost 1 base, the J end lost 0 bases, and 6 bases lay between the germline ends. CDR3 sequence: CASSLWGSTDTQYF. Written as DNA, the CDR3 is TGTGCCAGCAGCTTGTGGGGTAGCACAGATACGCAGTATTTT.

The V gene is TRBV7-2, the J gene TRBJ2-3, with D possibly TRBD1 on 6 matching bases. The germline V gene encodes CDR1 SGHTA and CDR2 FQGNSA. The CDR3 contains 15 residues. V was cut by 2 bases and J by 2 bases, with 11 bases left in between. In nucleotides, the CDR3 is TGTGCCAGCAGCTTAACTGGACAGAACACAGATACGCAGTATTTT. Residues: CASSLTGQNTDTQYF.